Included here is one T cell receptor beta chain sequence, with context. Its antigen is not known. About 40,000 productive templates were obtained per sample on average. Here immunoSEQ multiplex PCR was the method, and the copy in TCRdb shows in-frame clones only, minus some. The sample includes 30,000 to 35,000 clones, 70% to 80% of them seen just once. These data originate in a study of STAT3 mutations in large granular lymphocyte leukemia. Findings and limits, study-wide: Variable sampling intervals and differing treatment regimens complicated linking therapy response to TCR clonal burden changes. A small but highly pathogenic clone may have been missed. Every T-LGLL patient had at least one immunodominant TCRbeta clonotype. TCR clonotype switching after therapy occurred in about 30% of the 18 patients.

Germline V gene sequence: CDR1 SGHTA, CDR2 FQGNSA. V lost 5 bases to trimming and J lost 5 bases, with 18 bases between them. This CDR3 has 15 residues. The rearrangement links TRBV7-2 to TRBJ2-5, with D maybe TRBD2 (5 bases). The receptor comes from a woman aged 45-59 years with T-cell large granular lymphocyte leukemia. Some clones in this sample may be carry-over from other donors' samples. Source material: peripheral blood mononuclear cells. The CDR3 protein is CASSPEGRPLETQYF. The CDR3 nucleotides read TGTGCCAGCAGCCCAGAGGGCCGCCCATTGGAGACCCAGTACTTC.